The 4 T cell receptor beta chains below were found in one sample sequenced in a study of CD8 T cells in ankylosing spondylitis. TCRdb re-analysed the 5' RACE reads in MiXCR, keeping a single row per CDR3 protein. The table records 250,000 to 400,000 distinct CDR3 sequences, around 10% of them present only once. Input material: blood, either unsorted or a sorted T cell fraction (not recorded which). These receptors all stem from a female donor with ankylosing spondylitis or in good health (not recorded which).

The J gene is TRBJ2-1, the V gene TRBV19, with TRBD2 identical over 11 bases. V lost 2 bases and J lost 10; bases outside the gene matches: 7. Germline CDR1 reads LNHDA; CDR2 reads SQIVND (reference sequence). The CDR3 runs 15 residues. The CDR3 reads CASSIRISGRAEQFF. The CDR3, as DNA: TGTGCCAGTAGTATACGTATTAGCGGGAGGGCCGAGCAGTTCTTC.

This clonotype was detected many times. V and J are TRBV20-1 and TRBJ2-7; D ambiguous. The CDR3 spans 13 residues. The germline V and J ends were trimmed by 4 bases and 0 bases, with 10 bases remaining between them. CDR1 and CDR2 from the germline V gene are DFQATT and SNEGSKA (reference sequence). CDR3 sequence reads: CSATGSFSYEQYF. The CDR3 coding sequence is TGCAGTGCTACCGGGTCCTTCTCCTACGAGCAGTACTTC.

This clonotype showed up many times. The chain couples TRBV20-1 to TRBJ2-2; 7 bases align to TRBD2. This CDR3 comprises 14 residues. V was pared by 6 bases and J by 1 base, with 5 bases of the junction left unmatched. Germline CDR1 is DFQATT and CDR2 is SNEGSKA (reference sequence). The CDR3 nucleotides are TGCAGTGCACAATTAGCGGGGAACACCGGGGAGCTGTTTTTT. It yields the protein CSAQLAGNTGELFF.

V is TRBV5-3 and J is TRBJ2-2, with TRBD2 identical over 7 bases. TRBV5-3 qualifies as an ORF whose function is uncertain. The ends lost 10 bases at V and 5 bases at J; junction bases unmatched: 17. This CDR3 comprises 16 residues. In DNA form, the CDR3 reads TGTGCCTCAACTCTGGCTGGGAGGGACGGGACCGGGGAGCTGTTTTTT. Protein: CASTLAGRDGTGELFF.